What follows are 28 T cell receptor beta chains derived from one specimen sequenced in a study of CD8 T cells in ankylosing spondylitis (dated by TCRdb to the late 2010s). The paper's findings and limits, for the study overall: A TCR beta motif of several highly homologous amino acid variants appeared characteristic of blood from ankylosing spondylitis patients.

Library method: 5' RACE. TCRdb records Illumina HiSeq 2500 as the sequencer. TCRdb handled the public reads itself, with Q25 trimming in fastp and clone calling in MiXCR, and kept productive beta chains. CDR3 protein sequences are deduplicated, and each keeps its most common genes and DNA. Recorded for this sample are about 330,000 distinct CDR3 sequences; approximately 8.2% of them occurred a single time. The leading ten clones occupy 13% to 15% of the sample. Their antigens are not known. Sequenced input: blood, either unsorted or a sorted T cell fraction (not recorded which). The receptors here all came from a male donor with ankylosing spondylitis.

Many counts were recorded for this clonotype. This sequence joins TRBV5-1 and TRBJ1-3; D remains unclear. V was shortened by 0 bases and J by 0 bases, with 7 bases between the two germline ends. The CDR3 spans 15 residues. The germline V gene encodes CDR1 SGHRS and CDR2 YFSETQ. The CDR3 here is CASSLVGDSGNTIYF. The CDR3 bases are TGCGCCAGCAGCTTGGTGGGAGACTCTGGAAACACCATATATTTT.

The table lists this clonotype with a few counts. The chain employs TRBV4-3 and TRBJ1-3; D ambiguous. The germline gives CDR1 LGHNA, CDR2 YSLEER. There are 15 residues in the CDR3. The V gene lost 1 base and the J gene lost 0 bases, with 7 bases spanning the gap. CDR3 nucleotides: TGCGCCAGCAGCCAAGTTCCCAGCTCTGGAAACACCATATATTTT. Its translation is CASSQVPSSGNTIYF.

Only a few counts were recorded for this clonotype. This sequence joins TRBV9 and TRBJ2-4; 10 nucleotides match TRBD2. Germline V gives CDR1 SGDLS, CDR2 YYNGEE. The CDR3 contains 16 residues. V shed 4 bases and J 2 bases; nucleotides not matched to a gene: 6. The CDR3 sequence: CASSTSSGSSKNIQYF. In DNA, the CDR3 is TGTGCCAGCAGCACTTCTAGCGGGAGTTCCAAAAACATTCAGTACTTC.

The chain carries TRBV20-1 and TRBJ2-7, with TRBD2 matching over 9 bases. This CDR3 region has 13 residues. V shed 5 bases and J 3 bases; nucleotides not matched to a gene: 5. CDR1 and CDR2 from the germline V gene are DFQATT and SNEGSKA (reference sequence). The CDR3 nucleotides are TGCAGTGCTGCGCTTAGCGGGAGCTACGAGCAGTACTTC. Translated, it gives CSAALSGSYEQYF.

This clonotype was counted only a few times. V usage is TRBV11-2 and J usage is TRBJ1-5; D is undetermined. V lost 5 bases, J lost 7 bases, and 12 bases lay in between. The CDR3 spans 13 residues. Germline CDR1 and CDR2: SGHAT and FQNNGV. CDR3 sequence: CASSAQGRQPQHF. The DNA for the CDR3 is TGTGCCAGCAGCGCGCAAGGCAGACAGCCCCAGCATTTT.

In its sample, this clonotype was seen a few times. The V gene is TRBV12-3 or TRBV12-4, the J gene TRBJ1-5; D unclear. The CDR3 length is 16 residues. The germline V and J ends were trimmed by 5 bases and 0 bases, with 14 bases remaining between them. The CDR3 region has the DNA TGTGCCAGCAGTCCCCGGACTGATAATAGCAATCAGCCCCAGCATTTT. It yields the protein CASSPRTDNSNQPQHF.

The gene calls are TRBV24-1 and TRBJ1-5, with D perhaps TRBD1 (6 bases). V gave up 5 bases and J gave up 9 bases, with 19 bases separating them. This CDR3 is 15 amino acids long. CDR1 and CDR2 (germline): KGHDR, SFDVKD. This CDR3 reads CATSGGRFGDLPQHF. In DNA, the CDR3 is TGTGCCACCAGTGGGGGGCGGTTTGGGGATCTGCCCCAGCATTTT.

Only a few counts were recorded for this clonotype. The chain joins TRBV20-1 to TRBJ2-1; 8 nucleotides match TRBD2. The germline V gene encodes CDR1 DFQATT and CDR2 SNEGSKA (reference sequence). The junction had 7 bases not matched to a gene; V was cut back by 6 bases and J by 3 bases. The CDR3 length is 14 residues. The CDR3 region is CSAPTSGDYNEQFF. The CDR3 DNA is TGCAGTGCGCCAACTAGCGGAGACTACAATGAGCAGTTCTTC.

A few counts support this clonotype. The CDR3: CASSHPPHSGSTYNEQFF. CDR3 in DNA: TGTGCCAGCAGCCACCCTCCCCATAGCGGGAGTACTTACAATGAGCAGTTCTTC. This rearrangement joins TRBV3-1 to TRBJ2-1, with TRBD2 matching over 9 bases. This CDR3 spans 18 amino acids. V lost 3 bases and J lost 4; bases outside the gene matches: 13. Germline V lookup: CDR1 LGHDT, CDR2 YNNKEL (reference sequence).

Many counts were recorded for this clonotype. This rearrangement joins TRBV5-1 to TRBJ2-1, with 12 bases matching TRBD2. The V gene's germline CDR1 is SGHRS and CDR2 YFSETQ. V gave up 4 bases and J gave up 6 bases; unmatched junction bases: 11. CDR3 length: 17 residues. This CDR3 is CASSPGLAGRPSNEQFF. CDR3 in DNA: TGCGCCAGCAGCCCAGGACTAGCGGGACGACCCTCCAATGAGCAGTTCTTC.

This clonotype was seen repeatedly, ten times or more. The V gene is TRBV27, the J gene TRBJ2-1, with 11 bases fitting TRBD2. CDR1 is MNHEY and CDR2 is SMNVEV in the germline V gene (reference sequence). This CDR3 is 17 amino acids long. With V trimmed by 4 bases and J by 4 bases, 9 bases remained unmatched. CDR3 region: CASSSSGLAGGYNEQFF. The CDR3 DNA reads TGTGCCAGCAGTTCTAGTGGACTAGCGGGCGGGTACAATGAGCAGTTCTTC.

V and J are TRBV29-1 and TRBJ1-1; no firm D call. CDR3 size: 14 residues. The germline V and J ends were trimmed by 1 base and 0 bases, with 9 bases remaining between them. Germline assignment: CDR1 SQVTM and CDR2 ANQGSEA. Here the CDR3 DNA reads TGCAGCGTTGAAGGCCTGACTATGAACACTGAAGCTTTCTTT. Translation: CSVEGLTMNTEAFF.

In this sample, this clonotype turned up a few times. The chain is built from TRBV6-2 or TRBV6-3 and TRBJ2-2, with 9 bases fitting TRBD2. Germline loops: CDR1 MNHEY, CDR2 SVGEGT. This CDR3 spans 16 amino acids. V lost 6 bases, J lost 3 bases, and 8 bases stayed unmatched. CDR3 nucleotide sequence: TGTGCCAGCAGCCCCACGGCGGGAGGGGACACCGGGGAGCTGTTTTTT. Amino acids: CASSPTAGGDTGELFF.

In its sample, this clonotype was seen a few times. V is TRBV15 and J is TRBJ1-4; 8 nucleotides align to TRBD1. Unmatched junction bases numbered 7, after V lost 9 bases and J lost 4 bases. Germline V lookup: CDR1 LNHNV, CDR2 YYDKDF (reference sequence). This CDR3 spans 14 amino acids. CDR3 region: CATNRGQVNEKLFF. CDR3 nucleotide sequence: TGTGCCACAAACAGGGGACAGGTTAATGAAAAACTGTTTTTT.

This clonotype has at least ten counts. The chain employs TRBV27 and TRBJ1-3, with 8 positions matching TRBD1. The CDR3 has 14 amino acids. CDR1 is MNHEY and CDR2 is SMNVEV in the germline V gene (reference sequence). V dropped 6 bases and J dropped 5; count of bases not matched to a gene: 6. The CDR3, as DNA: TGTGCCAGCAGGCCGACAGGGGCAAGAAACACCATATATTTT. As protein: CASRPTGARNTIYF.

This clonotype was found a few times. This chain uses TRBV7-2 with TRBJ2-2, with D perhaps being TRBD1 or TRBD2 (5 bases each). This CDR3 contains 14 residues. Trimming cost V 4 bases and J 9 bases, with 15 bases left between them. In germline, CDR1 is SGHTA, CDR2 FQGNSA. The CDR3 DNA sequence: TGTGCCAGCAGCTCCCTGGTTGGGGACCGGGAGCTGTTTTTT. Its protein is CASSSLVGDRELFF.

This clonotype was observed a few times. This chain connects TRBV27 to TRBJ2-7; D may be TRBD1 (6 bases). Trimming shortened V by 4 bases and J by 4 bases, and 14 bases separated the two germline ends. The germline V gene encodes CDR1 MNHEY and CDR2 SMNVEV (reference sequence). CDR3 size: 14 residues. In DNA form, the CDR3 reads TGTGCCAGCAGTTCATCGGGGACAAATTACGAGCAGTACTTC. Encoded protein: CASSSSGTNYEQYF.

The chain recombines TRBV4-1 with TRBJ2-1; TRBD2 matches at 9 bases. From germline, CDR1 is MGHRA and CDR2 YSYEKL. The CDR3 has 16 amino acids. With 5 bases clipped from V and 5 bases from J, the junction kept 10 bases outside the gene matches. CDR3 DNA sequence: TGCGCCAGCAGCAGACCGACTAGCGGCCCTGACAATGAGCAGTTCTTC. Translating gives CASSRPTSGPDNEQFF.

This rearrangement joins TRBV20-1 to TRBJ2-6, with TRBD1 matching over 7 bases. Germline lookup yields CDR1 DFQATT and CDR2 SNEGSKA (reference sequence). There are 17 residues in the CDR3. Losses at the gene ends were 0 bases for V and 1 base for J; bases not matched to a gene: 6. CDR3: CSARDMRGQSGANVLTF. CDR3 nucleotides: TGCAGTGCTAGAGACATGAGGGGGCAGTCTGGGGCCAACGTCCTGACTTTC.

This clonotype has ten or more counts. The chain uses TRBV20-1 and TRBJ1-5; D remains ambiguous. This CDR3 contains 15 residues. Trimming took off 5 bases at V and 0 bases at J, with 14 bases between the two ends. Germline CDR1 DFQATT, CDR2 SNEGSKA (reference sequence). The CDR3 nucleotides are TGCAGTGCTCGCCTGACACAAAATAGCAATCAGCCCCAGCATTTT. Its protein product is CSARLTQNSNQPQHF.

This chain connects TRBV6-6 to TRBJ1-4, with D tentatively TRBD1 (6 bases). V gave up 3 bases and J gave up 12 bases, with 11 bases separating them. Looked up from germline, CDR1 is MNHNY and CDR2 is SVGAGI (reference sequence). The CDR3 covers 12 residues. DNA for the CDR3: TGTGCCAGCAGTTATTATAGGGGGGAACTGTTTTTT. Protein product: CASSYYRGELFF.

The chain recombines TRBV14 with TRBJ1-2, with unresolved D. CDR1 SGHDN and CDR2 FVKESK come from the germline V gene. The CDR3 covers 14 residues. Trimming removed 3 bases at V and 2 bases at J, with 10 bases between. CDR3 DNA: TGTGCCAGCAGCCACACGCTGAGGAACTATGGCTACACCTTC. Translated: CASSHTLRNYGYTF.

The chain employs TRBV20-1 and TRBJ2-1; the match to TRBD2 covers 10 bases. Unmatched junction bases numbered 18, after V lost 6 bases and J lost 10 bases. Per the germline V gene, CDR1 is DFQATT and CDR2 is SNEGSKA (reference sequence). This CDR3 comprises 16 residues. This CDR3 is CSAPRPPSGSFSEQFF. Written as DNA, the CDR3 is TGCAGTGCCCCCCGTCCGCCTAGCGGGAGCTTCAGCGAGCAGTTCTTC.

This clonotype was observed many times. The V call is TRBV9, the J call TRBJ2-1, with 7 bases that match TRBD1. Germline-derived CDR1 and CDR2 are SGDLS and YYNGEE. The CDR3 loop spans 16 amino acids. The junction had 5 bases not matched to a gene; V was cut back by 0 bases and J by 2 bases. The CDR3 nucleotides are TGTGCCAGCAGCGTAGATCTGACAGGGCCCTACAATGAGCAGTTCTTC. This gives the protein CASSVDLTGPYNEQFF. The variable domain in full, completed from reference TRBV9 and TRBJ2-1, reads DSGVTQTPKHLITATGQRVTLRCSPRSGDLSVYWYQQSLDQGLQFLIQYYNGEERAKGNILERFSAQQFPDLHSELNLSSLELGDSALYFCASSVDLTGPYNEQFFGPGTRLTVL.

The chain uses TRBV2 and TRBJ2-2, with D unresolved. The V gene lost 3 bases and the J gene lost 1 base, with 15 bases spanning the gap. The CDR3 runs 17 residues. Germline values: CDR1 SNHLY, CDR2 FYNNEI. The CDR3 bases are TGTGCCAGCAGTGATTCTCTTCGAGGAGTGAACACCGGGGAGCTGTTTTTT. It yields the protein CASSDSLRGVNTGELFF.

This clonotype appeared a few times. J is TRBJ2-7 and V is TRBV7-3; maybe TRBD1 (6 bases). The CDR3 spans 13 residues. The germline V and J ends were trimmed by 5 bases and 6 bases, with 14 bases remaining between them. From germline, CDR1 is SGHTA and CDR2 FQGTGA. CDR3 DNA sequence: TGTGCCAGCAGCCCCACAGGGCCAAGCGAGCAGTACTTC. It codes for CASSPTGPSEQYF.

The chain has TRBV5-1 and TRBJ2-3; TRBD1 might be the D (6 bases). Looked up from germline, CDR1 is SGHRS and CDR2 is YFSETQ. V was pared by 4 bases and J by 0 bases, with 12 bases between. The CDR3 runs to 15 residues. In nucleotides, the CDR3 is TGCGCCAGCAGCCCCAGGGGATCTAGCACAGATACGCAGTATTTT. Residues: CASSPRGSSTDTQYF.

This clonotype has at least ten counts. The CDR3 region has the DNA TGCAGTGCTGAAAGAATGACAGGGTATAATTCACCCCTCCACTTT. Its translation: CSAERMTGYNSPLHF. V is TRBV20-1 and J is TRBJ1-6; 7 bases align to TRBD1. The trim removed 5 bases at V and 4 bases at J, leaving 8 bases unmatched. Germline loops: CDR1 DFQATT, CDR2 SNEGSKA (reference sequence). This CDR3 spans 15 amino acids.